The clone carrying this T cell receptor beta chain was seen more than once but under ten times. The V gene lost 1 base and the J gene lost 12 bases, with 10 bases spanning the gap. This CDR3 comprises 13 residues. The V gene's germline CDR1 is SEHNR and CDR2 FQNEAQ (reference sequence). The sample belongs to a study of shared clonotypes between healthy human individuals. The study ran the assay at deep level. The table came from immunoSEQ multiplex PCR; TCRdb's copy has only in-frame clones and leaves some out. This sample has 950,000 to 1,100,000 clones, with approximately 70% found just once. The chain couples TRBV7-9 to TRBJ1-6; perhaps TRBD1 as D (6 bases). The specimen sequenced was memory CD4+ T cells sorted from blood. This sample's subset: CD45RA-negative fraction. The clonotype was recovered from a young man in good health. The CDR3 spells CASSLEGGRPLHF. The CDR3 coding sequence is TGTGCCAGCAGCTTAGAAGGGGGTAGACCCCTCCACTTT.